This T cell receptor (beta chain) was sequenced during a study of blood T cells in healthy people across ages. Overall study results and limits: It was the long-lived donors that had more naive CD4+ cells and higher diversity than aged donors.

A second PCR, run for 7 to 11 cycles, used a sample-barcoded 5' primer plus a J-beta primer mix. Each TCR beta cDNA got a 12-nucleotide random molecular identifier. Each sample provided no less than 2.5 million CDR3-containing paired-end reads. TCRdb fed the 5' RACE reads into MiXCR, producing one record per CDR3 protein. Of 950,000 to 1,200,000 distinct CDR3 sequences in the sample, less than 45% were seen once. CDR1 is LGHNA and CDR2 is YSLEER in the germline V gene. The ends were cut back, 1 base at V and 7 bases at J, with 11 bases in the middle. This CDR3 region has 14 residues. Total RNA extracted from each sample amounted to at least 6 micrograms. The table lists this clonotype with a few counts. The antigen is not known.

The origin of this receptor is a man between 18 and 29 years old in good health. This chain connects TRBV4-3 to TRBJ2-4; no clear D. The sequenced sample was blood. CDR3 bases: TGCGCCAGCAGCCAAGGCCGTAATTCGAACATTCAGTACTTC. Its protein is CASSQGRNSNIQYF.